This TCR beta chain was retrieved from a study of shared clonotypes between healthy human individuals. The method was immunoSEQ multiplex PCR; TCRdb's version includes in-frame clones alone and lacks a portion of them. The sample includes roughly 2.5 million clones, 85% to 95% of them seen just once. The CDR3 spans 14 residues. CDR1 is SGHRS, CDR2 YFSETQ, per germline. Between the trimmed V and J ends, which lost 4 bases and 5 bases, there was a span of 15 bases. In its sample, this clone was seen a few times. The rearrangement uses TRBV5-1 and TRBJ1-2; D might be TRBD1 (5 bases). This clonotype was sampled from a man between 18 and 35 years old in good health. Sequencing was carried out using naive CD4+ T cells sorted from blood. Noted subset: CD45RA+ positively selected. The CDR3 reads CASSEGTDLYGYTF. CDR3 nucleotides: TGCGCCAGCAGCGAGGGGACGGACCTATATGGCTACACCTTC.